One and the same sample provided the 21 T cell receptor beta chains below, sequenced in a study of blood T cell repertoires in COVID-19. Only in-frame clones appear in the TCRdb table, and some are missing; sequencing was by immunoSEQ multiplex PCR. The repertoire includes 200,000 to 250,000 clones, 92% of them detected once, and roughly 1.2% sits in the top ten. What was sequenced was peripheral blood. These receptors originate from a man aged 25-45 years with acute or convalescent COVID-19.

The V call is TRBV19, the J call TRBJ2-5; 8 bases line up with TRBD1. The CDR3 has 13 amino acids. CDR1 and CDR2 (germline): LNHDA, SQIVND (reference sequence). The V gene end was trimmed by 7 bases and the J gene end by 5 bases; junction bases not matched to a gene: 6. The CDR3 sequence: CASIGQGRETQYF. The CDR3, as DNA: TGTGCCAGTATTGGACAGGGCCGGGAGACCCAGTACTTC.

The chain is built from TRBV28 and TRBJ1-2, with a tentative D call TRBD1 (5 bases). Trimming took off 2 bases at V and 7 bases at J, with 11 bases between the two ends. This CDR3 is 13 amino acids long. Germline V lookup: CDR1 MDHEN, CDR2 SYDVKM. CDR3 bases: TGTGCCAGCAGTTTAATGCAGGGTCGTGGCTACACCTTC. Translation: CASSLMQGRGYTF.

This rearrangement joins TRBV30 to TRBJ1-5; the D is unclear. Germline values: CDR1 GTSNPN, CDR2 SVGIG (reference sequence). The CDR3 sequence is 12 residues long. V was trimmed by 0 bases and J by 11 bases, leaving 11 bases between them. CDR3 DNA: TGTGCCTGGAGTGTAACTTCTTGGTCCCAGCATTTT. It encodes CAWSVTSWSQHF. Variable domain in full (rest from reference TRBV30 and TRBJ1-5): SQTIHQWPATLVQPVGSPLSLECTVEGTSNPNLYWYRQAAGRGLQLLFYSVGIGQISSEVPQNLSASRPQDRQFILSSKKLLLSDSGFYLCAWSVTSWSQHFGDGTRLSIL.

The rearrangement links TRBV5-1 to TRBJ1-2; 7 nucleotides line up with TRBD1. Germline V gene data show CDR1 as SGHRS and CDR2 as YFSETQ. The J segment lost 5 bases and the V segment lost 4 bases, leaving 8 bases of the junction unmatched. The CDR3 extends over 14 amino acids. The CDR3 is CASSPKDRPYGYTF. The CDR3 DNA reads as TGCGCCAGCAGCCCTAAGGACAGGCCGTATGGCTACACCTTC.

The rearrangement links TRBV24-1 to TRBJ2-5, with D possibly TRBD1 on 5 matching bases. Germline loops: CDR1 KGHDR, CDR2 SFDVKD. Trimming stripped 1 base from V and 1 base from J, with 6 bases between. The CDR3 sequence is 14 residues long. The DNA of the CDR3 is TGTGCCACCAGTGATTTCGACAGCCAAGAGACCCAGTACTTC. Translating it yields CATSDFDSQETQYF.

This rearrangement joins TRBV6-6 to TRBJ1-1; possible D gene TRBD1, 5 bases. The V end lost 0 bases, the J end lost 7 bases, and 9 bases lay between the germline ends. CDR1 is MNHNY and CDR2 is SVGAGI in the germline V gene (reference sequence). CDR3 size: 13 residues. DNA of the CDR3: TGTGCCAGCAGTTACTCGTCGCAGGGTGAAGCTTTCTTT. It is translated as CASSYSSQGEAFF.

V and J are TRBV27 and TRBJ2-7; 9 nucleotides agree with TRBD1. The ends lost 2 bases at V and 0 bases at J; junction bases unmatched: 2. CDR3 length: 15 amino acids. Germline CDR1 is MNHEY and CDR2 is SMNVEV (reference sequence). This CDR3 is CASSLDRGFSYEQYF. The CDR3 DNA reads TGTGCCAGCAGTTTAGACAGGGGGTTCTCCTACGAGCAGTACTTC.

The J gene is TRBJ2-4, the V gene TRBV29-1; 9 nucleotides line up with TRBD2. V lost 1 base to trimming and J lost 3 bases; unmatched junction nucleotides: 16. Germline-derived CDR1 and CDR2 are SQVTM and ANQGSEA. The CDR3 loop spans 19 amino acids. CDR3 sequence: CSVEAGLAGVAWGKNIQYF. DNA of the CDR3: TGCAGCGTTGAAGCGGGGTTAGCGGGGGTAGCTTGGGGCAAAAACATTCAGTACTTC.

The gene calls are TRBV9 and TRBJ2-2, with D unclear. The CDR3 has 13 residues. Germline V gene lookup returns CDR1 SGDLS and CDR2 YYNGEE. The ends were cut back, 0 bases at V and 8 bases at J, with 8 bases in the middle. CDR3 sequence (DNA): TGTGCCAGCAGCGTAGGCGGATTGGGGGAGCTGTTTTTT. Amino acid sequence: CASSVGGLGELFF.

The chain links TRBV11-2 to TRBJ2-7; D is uncertain. Germline V lookup: CDR1 SGHAT, CDR2 FQNNGV. The CDR3 runs 14 residues. Trimming pared 3 bases from V and 0 bases from J, leaving 9 bases between. The CDR3 DNA reads TGTGCCAGCAGCTTGTCGCCTAGCTCCTACGAGCAGTACTTC. It is translated as CASSLSPSSYEQYF.

The chain recombines TRBV18 with TRBJ1-2, with TRBD1 matching over 9 bases. There are 16 residues in the CDR3. CDR1 is KGHSH and CDR2 is LQKENI in the germline V gene. The J segment lost 5 bases and the V segment lost 5 bases, leaving 12 bases of the junction unmatched. CDR3 bases: TGTGCCAGCTCAGCCGGGACAGGGAAGGAAGGATATGGCTACACCTTC. It is translated as CASSAGTGKEGYGYTF.

The chain joins TRBV30 to TRBJ1-6; 10 bases agree with TRBD1. The length of the CDR3 is 12 residues. The germline V gene has CDR1 GTSNPN and CDR2 SVGIG (reference sequence). V shed 7 bases and J 10 bases; nucleotides not matched to a gene: 4. The CDR3 region is CAFRQGASPLHF. CDR3 bases: TGTGCCTTCCGACAGGGGGCCTCACCCCTCCACTTT.

This sequence joins TRBV5-1 and TRBJ2-7; D gene unclear. Between the trimmed V and J ends, which lost 1 base and 3 bases, there was a span of 14 bases. This CDR3 region has 15 residues. Germline V lookup: CDR1 SGHRS, CDR2 YFSETQ. CDR3 sequence (DNA): TGCGCCAGCAGCTTGAACTCGAGTCCGGTCTACGAGCAGTACTTC. It specifies CASSLNSSPVYEQYF.

This chain joins TRBV5-5 and TRBJ1-6, with D possibly matching TRBD1 (6 bases). The CDR3 sequence is 15 residues long. The germline CDR1 and CDR2 sequences are SGHKS and YYEKEE (reference sequence). V lost 0 bases and J lost 9, with 13 bases in between. The CDR3: CASSLEPGASSPLHF. CDR3 DNA: TGTGCCAGCAGCTTGGAGCCAGGGGCTAGTTCACCCCTCCACTTT. The full variable domain, rest sourced from reference TRBV5-5 and TRBJ1-6, is DAGVTQSPTHLIKTRGQQVTLRCSPISGHKSVSWYQQVLGQGPQFIFQYYEKEERGRGNFPDRFSARQFPNYSSELNVNALLLGDSALYLCASSLEPGASSPLHFGNGTRLTVT.

J is TRBJ1-5 and V is TRBV6-6; maybe TRBD1 (5 bases). Germline CDR1 is MNHNY and CDR2 is SVGAGI (reference sequence). The CDR3 runs to 14 residues. V lost 5 bases and J 1 base, leaving 9 bases between the germline ends. The CDR3 spells CASSGAQSNQPQHF. CDR3 DNA sequence: TGTGCCAGCAGTGGGGCTCAAAGCAATCAGCCCCAGCATTTT.

The V call is TRBV6-5, the J call TRBJ2-1; the D is unclear. The CDR3 consists of 12 residues. Trimming shortened V by 8 bases and J by 5 bases, and 10 bases separated the two germline ends. The germline V gene has CDR1 MNHEY and CDR2 SVGAGI. The CDR3 sequence: CASLPGDNEQFF. DNA for the CDR3: TGTGCCAGCCTCCCCGGTGACAATGAGCAGTTCTTC.

The V gene is TRBV11-1, the J gene TRBJ2-1; D is ambiguous. The V gene's germline CDR1 is SGHAT and CDR2 FQDESV (reference sequence). V was pared by 0 bases and J by 4 bases, with 10 bases between. CDR3 size: 15 residues. CDR3 bases: TGTGCCAGCAGCTTAGCCCGGAGTCCGTACAATGAGCAGTTCTTC. This gives the protein CASSLARSPYNEQFF.

The V gene is TRBV28, the J gene TRBJ1-6; D remains unclear. The ends were cut back, 8 bases at V and 9 bases at J, with 11 bases in the middle. Germline-derived CDR1 and CDR2 are MDHEN and SYDVKM. This CDR3 comprises 12 residues. The CDR3 loop reads CASLSGPSPLHF. DNA for the CDR3: TGTGCCAGCCTCTCTGGGCCTTCACCCCTCCACTTT.

The chain has TRBV6-5 and TRBJ2-5; 7 bases are a match to TRBD1. CDR1 and CDR2 (germline): MNHEY, SVGAGI. This CDR3 has 13 amino acids. Germline trimming cut 5 bases from V and 5 bases from J; bases unmatched to any gene: 5. The CDR3, as DNA: TGTGCCAGCAGTCCAGACAGGGAGGAGACCCAGTACTTC. This codes for CASSPDREETQYF.

Remarks on this clone: It is likely a read error, because the conserved phenylalanine at the end of the CDR3 is missing. It is unclear where the CDR3 begins or ends on the DNA, so no DNA is shown, and the CDR3 is as TCRdb lists it. The CDR3 reads CASSLPGQGGPPLI. The chain is built from TRBV5-8 and TRBJ2-7; TRBD1 reflects the table's D call only, with no check against the DNA. A total of 14 residues make up the CDR3, ends included. Germline V gene lookup returns CDR1 SGHTS and CDR2 YDEGEE.

The genes are TRBV28 and TRBJ2-5, with D possibly TRBD2 on 5 matching bases. V lost 6 bases and J 2 bases, leaving 7 bases between the germline ends. Germline CDR1 MDHEN, CDR2 SYDVKM. The length of the CDR3 is 12 residues. Here the CDR3 reads CASRSGQETQYF. CDR3 in DNA: TGTGCCAGCAGGAGCGGACAAGAGACCCAGTACTTC.